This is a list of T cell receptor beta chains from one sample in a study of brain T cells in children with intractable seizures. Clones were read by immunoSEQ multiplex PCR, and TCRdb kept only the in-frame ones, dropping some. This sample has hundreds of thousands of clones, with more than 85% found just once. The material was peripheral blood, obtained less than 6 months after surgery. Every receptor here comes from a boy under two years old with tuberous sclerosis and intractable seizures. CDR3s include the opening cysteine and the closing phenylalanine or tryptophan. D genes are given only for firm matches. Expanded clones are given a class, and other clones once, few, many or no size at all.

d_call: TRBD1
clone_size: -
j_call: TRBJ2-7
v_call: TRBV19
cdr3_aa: CASPGQGVYEQYF
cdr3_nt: TGTGCCAGCCCGGGACAGGGGGTCTACGAGCAGTACTTC

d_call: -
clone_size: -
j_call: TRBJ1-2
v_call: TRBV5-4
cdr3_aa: CASSLAVGQFYGYTF
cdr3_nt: TGTGCCAGCAGCTTGGCCGTCGGACAATTCTATGGCTACACCTTC

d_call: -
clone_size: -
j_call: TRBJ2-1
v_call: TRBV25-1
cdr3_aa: CASSVHREDNEQFF
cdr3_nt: TGTGCCAGCAGTGTCCACAGGGAGGACAATGAGCAGTTCTTC

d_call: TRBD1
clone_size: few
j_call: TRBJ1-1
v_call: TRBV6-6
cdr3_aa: CASSYDRGKTEAFF
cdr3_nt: TGTGCCAGCAGTTACGACAGGGGGAAGACTGAAGCTTTCTTT

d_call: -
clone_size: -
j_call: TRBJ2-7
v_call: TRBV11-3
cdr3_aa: CASSLPTAPEQYF
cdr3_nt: TGTGCCAGCAGCTTGCCCACGGCGCCTGAGCAGTACTTC

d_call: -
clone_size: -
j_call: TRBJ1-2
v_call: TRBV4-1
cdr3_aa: CASSPTGLDYGYTF
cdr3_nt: TGCGCCAGCAGCCCGACAGGATTAGACTATGGCTACACCTTC

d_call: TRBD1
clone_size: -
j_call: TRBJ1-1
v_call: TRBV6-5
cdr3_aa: CASSFRDRGNTEAFF
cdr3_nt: TGTGCCAGCAGTTTTAGGGACAGGGGGAACACTGAAGCTTTCTTT

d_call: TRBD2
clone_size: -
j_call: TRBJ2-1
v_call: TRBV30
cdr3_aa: CAWNAGGGSEQFF
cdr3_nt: TGTGCCTGGAATGCGGGAGGGGGGAGTGAGCAGTTCTTC

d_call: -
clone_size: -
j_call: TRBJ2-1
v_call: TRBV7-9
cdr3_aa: CASSVSYTLYNEQFF
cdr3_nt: TGTGCCAGCAGCGTGTCCTACACCCTCTACAATGAGCAGTTCTTC

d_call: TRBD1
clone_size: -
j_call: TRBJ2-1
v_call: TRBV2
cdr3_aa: CASSAFILTKAGGYNEQFF
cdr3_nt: TGTGCCAGCAGTGCATTCATTTTAACAAAGGCAGGGGGCTACAATGAGCAGTTCTTC

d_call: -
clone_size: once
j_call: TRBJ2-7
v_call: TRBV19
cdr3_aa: CASIGRVGEQYF
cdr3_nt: TGTGCCAGTATTGGCAGGGTTGGCGAGCAGTACTTC

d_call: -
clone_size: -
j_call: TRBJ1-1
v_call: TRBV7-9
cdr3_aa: CASSLALNSMNTEAFF
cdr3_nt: TGTGCCAGCAGCTTAGCGCTGAACAGCATGAACACTGAAGCTTTCTTT

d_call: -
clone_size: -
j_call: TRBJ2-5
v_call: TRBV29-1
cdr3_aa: CSVGTHSQETQYF
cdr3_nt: TGCAGCGTTGGAACACACTCACAAGAGACCCAGTACTTC

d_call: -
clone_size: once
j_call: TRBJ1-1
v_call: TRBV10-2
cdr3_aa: CASSESWNTEAFF
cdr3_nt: TGCGCCAGCAGTGAGTCGTGGAACACTGAAGCTTTCTTT

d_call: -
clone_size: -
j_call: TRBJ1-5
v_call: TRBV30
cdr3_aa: CAWGLFSNQPQHF
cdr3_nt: TGTGCCTGGGGGCTGTTTAGCAATCAGCCCCAGCATTTT

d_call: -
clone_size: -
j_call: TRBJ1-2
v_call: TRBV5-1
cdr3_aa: CASSFGGGGEYGYTF
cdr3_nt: TGCGCCAGCAGCTTTGGGGGTGGGGGCGAATATGGCTACACCTTC

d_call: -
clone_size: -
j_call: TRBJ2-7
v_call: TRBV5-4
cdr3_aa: CASRKGTEQYF
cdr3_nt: TGTGCCAGCAGAAAAGGGACGGAGCAGTACTTC

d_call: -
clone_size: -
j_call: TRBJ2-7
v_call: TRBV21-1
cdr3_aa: CASSKGRYF
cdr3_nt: TGTGCCAGCAGCAAAGGTCGGTACTTC

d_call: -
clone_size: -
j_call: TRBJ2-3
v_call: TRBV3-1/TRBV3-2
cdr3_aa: CASSQERGTDTQYF
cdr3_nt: TGTGCCAGCAGCCAAGAACGGGGGACAGATACGCAGTATTTT

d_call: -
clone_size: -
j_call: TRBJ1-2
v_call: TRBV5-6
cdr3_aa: CASSLLSGAYFMGYTF
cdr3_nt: TGTGCCAGCAGCTTGTTGTCGGGGGCGTATTTTATGGGCTACACCTTC

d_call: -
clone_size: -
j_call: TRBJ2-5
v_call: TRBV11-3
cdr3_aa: CASSLAARPPETQYF
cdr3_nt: TGTGCCAGCAGCTTAGCCGCGCGACCACCGGAGACCCAGTACTTC

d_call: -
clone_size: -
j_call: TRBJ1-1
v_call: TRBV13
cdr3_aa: CASSQRISGRLMNTEAFF
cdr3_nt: TGTGCCAGCAGCCAACGGATCTCGGGCAGGCTGATGAACACTGAAGCTTTCTTT

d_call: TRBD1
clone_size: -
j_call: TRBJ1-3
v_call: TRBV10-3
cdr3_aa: CAISELGQMSGNTIYF
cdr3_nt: TGTGCCATCAGTGAGTTGGGACAGATGTCTGGAAACACCATATATTTT

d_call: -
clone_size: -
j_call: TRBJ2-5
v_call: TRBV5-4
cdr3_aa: CASSPRGGSGQETQYF
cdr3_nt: TGTGCCAGCAGTCCGAGGGGCGGCAGCGGACAAGAGACCCAGTACTTC

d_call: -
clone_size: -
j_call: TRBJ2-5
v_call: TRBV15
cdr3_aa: CATSRDPYRVQETQYF
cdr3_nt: TGTGCCACCAGCAGAGATCCGTACAGGGTTCAAGAGACCCAGTACTTC

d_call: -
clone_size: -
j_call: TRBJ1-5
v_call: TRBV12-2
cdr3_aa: CASRPRTPTRLGNQPQHF
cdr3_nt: TGTGCAAGTCGCCCCAGGACCCCAACCCGACTTGGCAATCAGCCCCAGCATTTT

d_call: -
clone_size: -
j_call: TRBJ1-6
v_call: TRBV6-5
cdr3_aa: CASSPAGVYNSPLHF
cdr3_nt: TGTGCCAGCAGTCCGGCCGGGGTCTATAATTCACCCCTCCACTTT

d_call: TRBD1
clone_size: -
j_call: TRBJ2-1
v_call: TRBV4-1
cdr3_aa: CASSQIQGAVGNEQFF
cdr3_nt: TGCGCCAGCAGCCAAATACAGGGGGCGGTTGGCAATGAGCAGTTCTTC

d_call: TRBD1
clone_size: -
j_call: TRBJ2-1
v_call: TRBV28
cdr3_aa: CASTLAGRDSEQFF
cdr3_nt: TGTGCCAGCACTCTGGCCGGCCGGGACAGTGAGCAGTTCTTC

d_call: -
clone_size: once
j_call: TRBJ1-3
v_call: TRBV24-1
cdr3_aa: CATSSTGGNTIYF
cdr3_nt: TGTGCCACCAGTTCTACAGGGGGAAACACCATATATTTT

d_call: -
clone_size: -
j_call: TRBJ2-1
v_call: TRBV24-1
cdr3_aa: CATGLSSSYNEQFF
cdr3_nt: TGTGCCACCGGTTTGTCGAGCTCCTACAATGAGCAGTTCTTC

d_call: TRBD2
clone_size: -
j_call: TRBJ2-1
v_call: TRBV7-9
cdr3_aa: CASSPRVLAGGLNEQFF
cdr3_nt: TGTGCCAGCAGCCCCAGAGTACTAGCGGGAGGGCTCAATGAGCAGTTCTTC

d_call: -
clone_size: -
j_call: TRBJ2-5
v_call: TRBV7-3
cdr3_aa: CASSLERGETQYF
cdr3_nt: TGTGCCAGCAGCTTAGAAAGGGGAGAGACCCAGTACTTC

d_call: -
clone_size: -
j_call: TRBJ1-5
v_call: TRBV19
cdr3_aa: CASSIKGLAGAYSNQPQHF
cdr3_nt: TGTGCCAGTAGTATAAAAGGGCTAGCGGGAGCTTATAGCAATCAGCCCCAGCATTTT

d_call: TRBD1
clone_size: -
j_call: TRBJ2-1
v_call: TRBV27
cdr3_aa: CASRDRGYNEQFF
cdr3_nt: TGTGCCAGCAGGGACAGGGGGTATAATGAGCAGTTCTTC

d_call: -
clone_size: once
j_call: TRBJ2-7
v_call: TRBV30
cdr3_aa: CAWSHETQGYSYEQYF
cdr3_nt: TGTGCCTGGAGTCATGAAACCCAGGGCTACTCCTACGAGCAGTACTTC

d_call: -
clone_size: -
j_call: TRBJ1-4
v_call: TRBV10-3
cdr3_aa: CAISKATNEKLFF
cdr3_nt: TGTGCCATCTCGAAGGCAACTAATGAAAAACTGTTTTTT

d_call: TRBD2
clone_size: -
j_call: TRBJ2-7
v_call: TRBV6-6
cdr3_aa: CASSPFRLAGPYEQYF
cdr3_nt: TGTGCCAGCAGTCCCTTTAGACTAGCGGGCCCCTACGAGCAGTACTTC

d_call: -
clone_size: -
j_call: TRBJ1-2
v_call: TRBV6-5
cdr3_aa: CASSYSSSYGYTF
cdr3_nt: TGTGCCAGCAGTTACTCATCGAGCTATGGCTACACCTTC

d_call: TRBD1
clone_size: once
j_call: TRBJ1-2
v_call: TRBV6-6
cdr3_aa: CASSKGQTNYGYTF
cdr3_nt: TGTGCCAGCAGTAAGGGACAGACTAACTATGGCTACACCTTC

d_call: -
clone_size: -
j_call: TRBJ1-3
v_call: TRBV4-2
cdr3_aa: CASSQDWAVGVSGNTIYF
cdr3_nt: TGTGCCAGCAGCCAAGATTGGGCAGTTGGCGTCTCTGGAAACACCATATATTTT

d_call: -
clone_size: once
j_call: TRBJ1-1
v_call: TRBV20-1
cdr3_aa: CSDGTKDEAFF
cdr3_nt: TGCAGCGACGGGACCAAAGATGAAGCTTTCTTT

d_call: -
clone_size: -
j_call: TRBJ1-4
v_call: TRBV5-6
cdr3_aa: CASSLGVSAEKLFF
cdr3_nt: TGTGCCAGCAGCTTGGGGGTGTCAGCAGAAAAACTGTTTTTT

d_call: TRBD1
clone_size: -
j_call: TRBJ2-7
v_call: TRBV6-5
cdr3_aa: CASRRDRHYEQYF
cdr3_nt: TGTGCCAGCAGGAGGGACAGGCACTACGAGCAGTACTTC

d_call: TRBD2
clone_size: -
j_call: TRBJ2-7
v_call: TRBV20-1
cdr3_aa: CSASHTSGIYEQYF
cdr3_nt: TGCAGTGCTAGTCACACTAGCGGGATCTACGAGCAGTACTTC

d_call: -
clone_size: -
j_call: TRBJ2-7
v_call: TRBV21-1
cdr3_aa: CASSKGSRGSYEQYF
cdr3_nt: TGTGCCAGCAGCAAAGGATCCCGGGGGAGTTACGAGCAGTACTTC

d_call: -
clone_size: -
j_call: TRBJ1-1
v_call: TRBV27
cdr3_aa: CASSSTGRANTEAFF
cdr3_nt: TGTGCCAGCAGTTCCACGGGACGGGCGAACACTGAAGCTTTCTTT

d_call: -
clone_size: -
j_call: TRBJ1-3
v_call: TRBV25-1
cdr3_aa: CASSLRSANTIYF
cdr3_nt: TGTGCCAGCAGTTTAAGGTCCGCAAACACCATATATTTT

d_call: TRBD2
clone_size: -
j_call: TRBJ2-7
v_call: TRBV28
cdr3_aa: CASSLMLAGGREQYF
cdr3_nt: TGTGCCAGCAGTTTAATGTTAGCGGGGGGCAGAGAGCAGTACTTC

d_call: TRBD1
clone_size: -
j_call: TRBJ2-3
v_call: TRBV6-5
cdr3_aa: CASSYDRGRIDTQYF
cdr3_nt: TGTGCCAGCAGTTACGACAGGGGGCGCATAGATACGCAGTATTTT

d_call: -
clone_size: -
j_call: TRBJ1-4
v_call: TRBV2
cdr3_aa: CASSIGATNEKLFF
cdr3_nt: TGTGCCAGCAGTATAGGGGCAACTAATGAAAAACTGTTTTTT

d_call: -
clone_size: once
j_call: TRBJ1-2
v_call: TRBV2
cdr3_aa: CASSALKGTNYGYTF
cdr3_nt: TGTGCCAGCAGTGCTTTGAAGGGAACTAACTATGGCTACACCTTC

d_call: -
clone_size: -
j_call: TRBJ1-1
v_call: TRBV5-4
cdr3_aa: CASSAPGNTEAFF
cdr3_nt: TGTGCCAGCAGCGCACCGGGGAACACTGAAGCTTTCTTT

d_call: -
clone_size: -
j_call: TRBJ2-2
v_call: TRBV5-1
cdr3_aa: CASSLEGSTNTGELFF
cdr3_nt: TGCGCCAGCAGCTTGGAGGGATCAACGAACACCGGGGAGCTGTTTTTT

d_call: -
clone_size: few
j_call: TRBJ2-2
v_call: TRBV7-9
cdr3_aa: CASASRATLNTGELFF
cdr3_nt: TGTGCCAGCGCCTCTCGGGCTACCCTAAACACCGGGGAGCTGTTTTTT

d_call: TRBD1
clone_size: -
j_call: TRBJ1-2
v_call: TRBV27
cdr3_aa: CASRYTGGGYGYTF
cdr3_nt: TGTGCCAGCAGATACACAGGGGGCGGCTATGGCTACACCTTC

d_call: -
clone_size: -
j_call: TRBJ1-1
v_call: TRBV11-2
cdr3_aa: CASSSGDAFVNTEAFF
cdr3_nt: TGTGCCAGCAGCAGTGGGGACGCTTTTGTGAACACTGAAGCTTTCTTT

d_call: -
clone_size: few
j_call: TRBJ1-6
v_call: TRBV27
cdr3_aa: CATAGGLTNSPLHF
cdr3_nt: TGTGCCACTGCCGGGGGACTGACTAATTCACCCCTCCACTTT

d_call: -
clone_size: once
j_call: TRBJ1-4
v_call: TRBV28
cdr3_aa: CASSPAVVGLFF
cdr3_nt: TGTGCCAGCAGTCCAGCCGTGGTAGGTTTGTTTTTT